The clone carrying this T cell receptor beta chain was observed a single time. Other DNA variants within this sample encode the same CDR3. Germline V gives CDR1 KGHSH, CDR2 LQKENI. The V end lost 0 bases, the J end lost 4 bases, and 7 bases lay between the germline ends. The CDR3 length is 13 residues. The sample is drawn from a study of Ad26.COV2.S vaccination and SARS-CoV-2 variants. Using immunoSEQ multiplex PCR, the repertoire was profiled, and TCRdb retains in-frame clones only, with some absent. The sample has about 680,000 clones, 70% to 90% seen once. The sample's treatment: some 20 received Ad26.COV2.S at low or high dose, single or two shots; roughly five received placebo; per-sample allocation not given. Samples were taken on day 63 after the first vaccine or placebo injection.

The TCR originated in a person between 18 and 65 years old who received the Ad26.COV2.S COVID-19 vaccine or a placebo. V gene TRBV18 combines with J gene TRBJ2-7; D not resolved. The specimen was peripheral blood, collected in a trial of Ad26.COV2.S vaccine versus placebo. CDR3 in amino acids: CASSPPGGYEQYF. The CDR3 nucleotides read TGTGCCAGCTCACCACCGGGTGGATACGAGCAGTACTTC.